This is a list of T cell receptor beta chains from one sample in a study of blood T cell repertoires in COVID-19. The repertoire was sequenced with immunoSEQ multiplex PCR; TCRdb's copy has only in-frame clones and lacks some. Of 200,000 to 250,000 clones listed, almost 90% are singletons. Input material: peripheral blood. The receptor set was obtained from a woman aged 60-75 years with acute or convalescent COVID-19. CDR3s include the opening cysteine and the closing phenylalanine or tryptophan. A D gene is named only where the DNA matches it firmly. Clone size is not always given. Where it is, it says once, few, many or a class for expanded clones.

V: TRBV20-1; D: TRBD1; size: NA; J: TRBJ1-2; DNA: TGCAGTGCTAAGGGACAGTATGGCTACACCTTC; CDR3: CSAKGQYGYTF
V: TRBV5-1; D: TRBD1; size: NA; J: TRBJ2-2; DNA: TGCGCCAGCAGCCCCGGGACAGGGAGCAGCGGGGAGCTGTTTTTT; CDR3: CASSPGTGSSGELFF
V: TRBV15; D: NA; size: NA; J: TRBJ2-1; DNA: TGTGCCACCAGCAGAGAACGGGGTCAACTTAGGGTTTACAATGAGCAGTTCTTC; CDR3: CATSRERGQLRVYNEQFF
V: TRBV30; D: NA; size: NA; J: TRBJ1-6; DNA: TGTGCCTGGAGTGTACTTCATAATTCACCCCTCCACTTT; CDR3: CAWSVLHNSPLHF
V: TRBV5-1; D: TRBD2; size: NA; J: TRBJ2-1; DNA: TGCGCCAGCAAAGGACTAGCTGTTGCCTACAATGAGCAGTTCTTC; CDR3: CASKGLAVAYNEQFF
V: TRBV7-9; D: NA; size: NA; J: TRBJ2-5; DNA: TGTGCCAGCAGCTTAGCCCAGGGCGGTGAGACCCAGTACTTC; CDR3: CASSLAQGGETQYF
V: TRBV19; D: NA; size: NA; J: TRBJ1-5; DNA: TGTGCCAGTAGGGTAGGCGGGAATAGCAATCAGCCCCAGCATTTT; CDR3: CASRVGGNSNQPQHF
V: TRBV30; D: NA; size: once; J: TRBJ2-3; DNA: TGTGCCTGGCGCCTCTCTCAGGTCGTAGATACGCAGTATTTT; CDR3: CAWRLSQVVDTQYF
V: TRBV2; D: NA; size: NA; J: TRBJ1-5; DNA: TGTGCCAGCAGTGCAATTGACATCAACAATCAGCCCCAGCATTTT; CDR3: CASSAIDINNQPQHF
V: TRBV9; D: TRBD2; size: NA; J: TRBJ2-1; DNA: TGTGCCAGCAGCCCCCGGGGCGGGGGGCCAGCAAATGAGCAGTTCTTC; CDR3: CASSPRGGGPANEQFF
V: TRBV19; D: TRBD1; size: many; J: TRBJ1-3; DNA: TGTGCCAGTACCCGACCCGGACAGGCGCACTCTGGAAACACCATATATTTT; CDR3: CASTRPGQAHSGNTIYF
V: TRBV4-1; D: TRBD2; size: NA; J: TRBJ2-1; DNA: TGCGCCAGCAGCCAAGCTCTAGCGGGGGGGAATGAGCAGTTCTTC; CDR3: CASSQALAGGNEQFF
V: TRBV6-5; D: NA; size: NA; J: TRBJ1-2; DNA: TGTGCCAGCAGTTACTCGAAACGACAAGGCGGCTACACCTTC; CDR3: CASSYSKRQGGYTF
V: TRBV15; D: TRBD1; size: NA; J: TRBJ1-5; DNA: TGTGCCACCAGCAGAGATCCTCGACAGGGTGGGAGCAATCAGCCCCAGCATTTT; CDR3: CATSRDPRQGGSNQPQHF
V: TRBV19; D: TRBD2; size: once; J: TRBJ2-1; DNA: TGTGCCAGTAGAGAGACTAGCCCCACGATATCCTACAATGAGCAGTTCTTC; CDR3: CASRETSPTISYNEQFF
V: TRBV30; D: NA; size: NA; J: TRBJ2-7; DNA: TGTGCCTGGAGTAGGGGCACGAACTACGAGCAGTACTTC; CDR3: CAWSRGTNYEQYF
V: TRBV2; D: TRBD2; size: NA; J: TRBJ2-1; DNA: TGTGCCAGCAGTGAGCGACTAGCGGGTGGCTATGAGCAGTTCTTC; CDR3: CASSERLAGGYEQFF
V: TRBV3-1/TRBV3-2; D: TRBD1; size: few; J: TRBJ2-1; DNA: TGTGCCAGCAGCCAAAGACAGGGGGCAATTGTTAATGAGCAGTTCTTC; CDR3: CASSQRQGAIVNEQFF
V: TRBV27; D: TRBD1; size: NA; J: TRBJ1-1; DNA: TGTGCCAGCAGTTTATCTTGGGACAGGGGGCGCAACACTGAAGCTTTCTTT; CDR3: CASSLSWDRGRNTEAFF
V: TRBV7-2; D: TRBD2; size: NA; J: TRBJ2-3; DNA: TGTGCCAGCAGCTTAAACCTAGCGGGACCCACAGATACGCAGTATTTT; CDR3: CASSLNLAGPTDTQYF
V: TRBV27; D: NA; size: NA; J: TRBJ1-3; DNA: TGTGCCAGCAGGAGAGAACCTGGAAACACCATATATTTT; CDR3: CASRREPGNTIYF
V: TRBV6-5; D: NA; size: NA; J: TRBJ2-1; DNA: TGTGCCAGCAGGACAGAATCCAGTATCCTGTCCGAGCAGTTCTTC; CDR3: CASRTESSILSEQFF
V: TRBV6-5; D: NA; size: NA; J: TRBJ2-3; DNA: TGTGCCAGCAGTCCGTTACGGGGAAGCACAGATACGCAGTATTTT; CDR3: CASSPLRGSTDTQYF
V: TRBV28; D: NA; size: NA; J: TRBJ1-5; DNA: TGTGCCAGCAGTAGAAACAGAGGCAATCAGCCCCAGCATTTT; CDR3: CASSRNRGNQPQHF
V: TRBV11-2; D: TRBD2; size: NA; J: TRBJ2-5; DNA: TGTGCCAGCAGCTCGCTAAGACTAGCGGGGGCCGAGGCGACCCAGTACTTC; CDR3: CASSSLRLAGAEATQYF
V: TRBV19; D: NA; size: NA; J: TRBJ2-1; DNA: TGTGCCAGCCTTAATCCGACATACAATGAGCAGTTCTTC; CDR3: CASLNPTYNEQFF
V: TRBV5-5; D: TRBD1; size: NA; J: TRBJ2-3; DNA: TGTGCCAGCAGCAGGGGACAGGGCATATTAGATACGCAGTATTTT; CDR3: CASSRGQGILDTQYF
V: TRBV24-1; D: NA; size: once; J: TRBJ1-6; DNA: TGTGCCACCATTATGGCAGGGCAAAGCTCCTATAATTCACCCCTCCACTTT; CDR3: CATIMAGQSSYNSPLHF
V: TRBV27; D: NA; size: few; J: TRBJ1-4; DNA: TGTGCCAGCAGCCCCTTGAGGCGAGCAACTAATGAAAAACTGTTTTTT; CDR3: CASSPLRRATNEKLFF
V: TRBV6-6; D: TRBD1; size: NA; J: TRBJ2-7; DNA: TGTGCCAGCAGTTTGGACAGGGGACAGTACGAGCAGTACTTC; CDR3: CASSLDRGQYEQYF
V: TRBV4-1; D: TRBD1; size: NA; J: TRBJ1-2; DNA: TGCGCCAGCAGCCCCTCGACAGGGGAGGGCTATGGCTACACCTTC; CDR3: CASSPSTGEGYGYTF
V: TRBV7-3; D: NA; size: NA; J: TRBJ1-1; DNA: TGTGCCAGCAGCTTAACATTTTCGGGAGCTGAAGCTTTCTTT; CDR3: CASSLTFSGAEAFF
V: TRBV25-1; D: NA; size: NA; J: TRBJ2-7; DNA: TGTGCCAGCAGTGAATTCTCCCCCCAGGGGCAGTACTTC; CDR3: CASSEFSPQGQYF
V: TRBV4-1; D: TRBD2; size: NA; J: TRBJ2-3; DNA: TGCGCCAGCAGCCGCGGGACGGGAGGGCCCAGCACAGATACGCAGTATTTT; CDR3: CASSRGTGGPSTDTQYF
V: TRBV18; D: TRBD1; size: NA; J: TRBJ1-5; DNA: TGTGCCAGCTCACCAGATGGTCAGGGGGTTAGCAATCAGCCCCAGCATTTT; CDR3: CASSPDGQGVSNQPQHF
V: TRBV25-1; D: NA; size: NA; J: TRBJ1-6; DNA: TGTGCCAGCAGTGGATCATTCCAGATTGGGGGGAATTCACCCCTCCACTTT; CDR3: CASSGSFQIGGNSPLHF
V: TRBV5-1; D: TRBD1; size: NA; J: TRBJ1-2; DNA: TGCGCCAGCAGCCCTATAGGGGACAGTACCTATGGCTACACCTTC; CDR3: CASSPIGDSTYGYTF
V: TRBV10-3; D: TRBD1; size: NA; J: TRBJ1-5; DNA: TGTGCCATCAGTGAGGCCGTGGGACAGCGCAATCAGCCCCAGCATTTT; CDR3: CAISEAVGQRNQPQHF
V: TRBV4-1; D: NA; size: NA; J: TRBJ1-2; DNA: TGCGCCAGCAGCCAAGATCACAGAGGGATTTCAGCTAACTATGGCTACACCTTC; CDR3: CASSQDHRGISANYGYTF
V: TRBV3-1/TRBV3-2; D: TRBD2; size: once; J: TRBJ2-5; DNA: TGTGCCAGCAGCCAAGCGAAGCGGGACTCCCAAGAGACCCAGTACTTC; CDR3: CASSQAKRDSQETQYF
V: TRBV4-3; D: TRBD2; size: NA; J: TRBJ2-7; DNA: TGCGCCAGCAGCCAAGAGGGAACCGGGACTAGCATCGTCTACGAGCAGTACTTC; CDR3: CASSQEGTGTSIVYEQYF
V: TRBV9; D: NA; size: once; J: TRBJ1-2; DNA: TGTGCCAGCAGCGTTTCTCGGGACACTATCTATGGCTACACCTTC; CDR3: CASSVSRDTIYGYTF
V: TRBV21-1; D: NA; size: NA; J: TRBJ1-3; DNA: TGTGCCAGCAGCAAAGCGCTTCCGGGATTCTCTGGAAACACCATATATTTT; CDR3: CASSKALPGFSGNTIYF
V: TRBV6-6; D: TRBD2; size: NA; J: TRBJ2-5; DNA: TGTGCCAGCAGCTTCCTAGCGGGGGGGCAGAAGACCCAGTACTTC; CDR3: CASSFLAGGQKTQYF
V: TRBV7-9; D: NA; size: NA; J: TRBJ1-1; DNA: TGTGCCAGCAGCTTTTGGGACATCCGGAACACTGAAGCTTTCTTT; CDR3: CASSFWDIRNTEAFF
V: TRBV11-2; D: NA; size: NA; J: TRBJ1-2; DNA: TGTGCCAGCAGCTTAGTGGCGGGGGGTAACTATGGCTACACCTTC; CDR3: CASSLVAGGNYGYTF
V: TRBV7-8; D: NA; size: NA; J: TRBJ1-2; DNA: TGTGCCAGCAGCTTAGTCGGCGGTGGTTATGGCTACACCTTC; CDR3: CASSLVGGGYGYTF
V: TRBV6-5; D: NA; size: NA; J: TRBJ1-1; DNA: TGTGCCAGCAACGTAGACTGGAACACTGAAGCTTTCTTT; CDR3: CASNVDWNTEAFF
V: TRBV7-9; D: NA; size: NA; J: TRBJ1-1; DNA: TGTGCCAGCAGCTTAGCGGCAGATGAAGCTTTCTTT; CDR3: CASSLAADEAFF
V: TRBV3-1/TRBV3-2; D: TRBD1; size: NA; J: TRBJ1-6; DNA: TGTGCCAGCAGCCAAGGAGGGGGCTTAAATTCACCCCTCCACTTT; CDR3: CASSQGGGLNSPLHF
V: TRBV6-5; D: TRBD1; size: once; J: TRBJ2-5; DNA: TGTGCCAGCATTTTTCAGGGGGCCGTTGACGAGACCCAGTACTTC; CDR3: CASIFQGAVDETQYF
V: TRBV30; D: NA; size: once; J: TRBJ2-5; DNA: TGTGCCTGGAGTCCACTTCAGGGAGGCCAAGAGACCCAGTACTTC; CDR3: CAWSPLQGGQETQYF
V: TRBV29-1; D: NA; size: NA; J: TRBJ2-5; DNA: TGCAGCGTTGCCGAAGTGATGGAGGGGACCCAGTACTTC; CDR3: CSVAEVMEGTQYF
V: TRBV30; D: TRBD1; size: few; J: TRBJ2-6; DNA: TGTGCCTGGAACAGGGGCTCTGGGGCCAACGTCCTGACTTTC; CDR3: CAWNRGSGANVLTF
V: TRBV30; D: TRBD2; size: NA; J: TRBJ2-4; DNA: TGTGCCTGGAGTGGAGTGGCGGGAGGGCCCAACGGAAACATTCAGTACTTC; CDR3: CAWSGVAGGPNGNIQYF
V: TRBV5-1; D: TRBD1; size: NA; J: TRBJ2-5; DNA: TGCGCCAGCAGGCCACAGGGGAAGGAGCAAGAGACCCAGTACTTC; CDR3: CASRPQGKEQETQYF
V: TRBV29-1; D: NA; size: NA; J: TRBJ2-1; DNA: TGCAGCGTTGAAAAAGGGGCAAGTGAGCAGTTCTTC; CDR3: CSVEKGASEQFF